The 5 T cell receptor beta chains listed next were all sequenced from one sample in a study of shared clonotypes between healthy human individuals (TCRdb year 2020). The library came from the immunoSEQ multiplex PCR assay. TCRdb's version of the immuneACCESS table is confined to in-frame rearrangements and falls short of the full clone set. An unresolved V gene accounts for under half of the shortfall where checked; the remainder is of unknown origin. The sample table holds approximately 1.5 million clones, of which less than 99% were seen once. Jointly, the top ten make up about 0.4% of the sample. Sequenced material: naive CD4+ T cells sorted from blood. Read against the paper, the sample's cell subset or site label means: CD45RA+ positively selected. The receptors stem from a man younger than 40 in good health.

The chain links TRBV25-1 to TRBJ2-7; a weak D match, TRBD1 (6 bases). Germline CDR1 reads MGHDK; CDR2 reads SYGVNS. V gave up 5 bases and J gave up 0 bases, with 17 bases separating them. The CDR3 runs to 16 residues. CDR3 sequence (DNA): TGTGCCAGCAGTCCTCTCCGGACAGACAGCTCCTACGAGCAGTACTTC. It translates to CASSPLRTDSSYEQYF.

V is TRBV5-5 and J is TRBJ1-3, with D unclear. The CDR3 has 18 residues. Trimming removed 0 bases at V and 0 bases at J, with 16 bases between. CDR1 and CDR2 (germline): SGHKS, YYEKEE (reference sequence). The CDR3 protein is CASSLAPTPQHSGNTIYF. The CDR3 region has the DNA TGTGCCAGCAGCTTGGCCCCAACACCGCAGCACTCTGGAAACACCATATATTTT.

This chain connects TRBV25-1 to TRBJ2-2; weak D call: TRBD1 (8 bases). The V and J ends lost 3 bases and 4 bases respectively, with 21 bases between them. Germline V gene data show CDR1 as MGHDK and CDR2 as SYGVNS. The CDR3 runs to 18 residues. The CDR3 DNA sequence: TGTGCCAGCAGTGATCCTGATGGGCACAGGGGGGGCACCGGGGAGCTGTTTTTT. As protein: CASSDPDGHRGGTGELFF.

The rearrangement links TRBV6-5 to TRBJ2-7; D possibly corresponds to TRBD1 (5 bases). The CDR3 is made up of 13 amino acids. Trimming took 6 bases from V and 6 from J, leaving 15 bases between them. Per germline, CDR1 MNHEY and CDR2 SVGAGI. The CDR3 DNA sequence: TGTGCCAGCAGCCTATACTCAGGGTTCGAGCAGTACTTC. This sequence encodes CASSLYSGFEQYF.

On this clone: The same CDR3 can be traced to other DNA sequences in this sample. The chain recombines TRBV6-5 with TRBJ2-7; 7 bases fit TRBD1. The CDR3 length is 13 residues. V was pared by 5 bases and J by 2 bases, with 3 bases of the junction left unmatched. The germline gives CDR1 MNHEY, CDR2 SVGAGI. CDR3 loop: CASSRGTAYEQYF. The CDR3 DNA sequence: TGTGCCAGCAGTAGAGGGACAGCCTACGAGCAGTACTTC.